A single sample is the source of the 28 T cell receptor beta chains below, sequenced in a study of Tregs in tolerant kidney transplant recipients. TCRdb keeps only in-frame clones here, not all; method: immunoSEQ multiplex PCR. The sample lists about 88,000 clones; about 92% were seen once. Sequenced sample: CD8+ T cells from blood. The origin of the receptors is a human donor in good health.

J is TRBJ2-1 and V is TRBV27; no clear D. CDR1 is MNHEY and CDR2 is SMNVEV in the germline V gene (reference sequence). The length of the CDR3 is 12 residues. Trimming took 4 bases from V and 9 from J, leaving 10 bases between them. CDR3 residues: CASSYYTGEQFF. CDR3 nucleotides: TGTGCCAGCAGTTACTACACCGGTGAGCAGTTCTTC.

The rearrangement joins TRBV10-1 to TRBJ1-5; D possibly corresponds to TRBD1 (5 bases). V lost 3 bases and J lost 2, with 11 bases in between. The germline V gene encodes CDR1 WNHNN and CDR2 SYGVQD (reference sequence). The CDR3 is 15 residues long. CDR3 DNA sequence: TGCGCCAGCAGTGACGGGAGGGGAGGCAATCAGCCCCAGCATTTT. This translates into CASSDGRGGNQPQHF.

DNA of the CDR3: TGTGCCAGCAGCTCGACACCCGGGACAGGGGACTATAGCAATCAGCCCCAGCATTTT. It encodes CASSSTPGTGDYSNQPQHF. V is TRBV5-6 and J is TRBJ1-5, with 10 bases lining up with TRBD1. Losses at the gene ends were 3 bases for V and 0 bases for J; bases not matched to a gene: 12. CDR1 is SGHDT, CDR2 YYEEEE, per germline. The CDR3 totals 19 residues.

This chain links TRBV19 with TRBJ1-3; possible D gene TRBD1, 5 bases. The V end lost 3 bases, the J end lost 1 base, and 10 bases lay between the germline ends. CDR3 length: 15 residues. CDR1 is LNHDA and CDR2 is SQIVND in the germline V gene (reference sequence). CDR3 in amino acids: CASSISTASGNTIYF. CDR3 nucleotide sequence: TGTGCCAGTAGTATCTCGACAGCTTCTGGAAACACCATATATTTT.

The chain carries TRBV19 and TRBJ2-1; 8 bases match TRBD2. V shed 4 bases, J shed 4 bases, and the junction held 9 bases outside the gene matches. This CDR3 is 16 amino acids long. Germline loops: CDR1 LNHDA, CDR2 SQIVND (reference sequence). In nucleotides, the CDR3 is TGTGCCAGTAGTACCCCCTGGCTAGCGGGTTACAATGAGCAGTTCTTC. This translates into CASSTPWLAGYNEQFF.

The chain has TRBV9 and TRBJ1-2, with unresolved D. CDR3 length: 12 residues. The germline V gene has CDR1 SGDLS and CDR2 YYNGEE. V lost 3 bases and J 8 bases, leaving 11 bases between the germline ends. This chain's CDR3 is CASSAQEDGYTF. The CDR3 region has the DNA TGTGCCAGCAGCGCTCAGGAAGACGGCTACACCTTC.

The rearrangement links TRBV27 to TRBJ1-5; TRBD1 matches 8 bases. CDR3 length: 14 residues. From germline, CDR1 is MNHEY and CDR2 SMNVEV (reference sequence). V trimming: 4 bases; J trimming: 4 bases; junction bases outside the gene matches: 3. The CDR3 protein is CASSWTGSNQPQHF. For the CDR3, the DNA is TGTGCCAGCAGTTGGACAGGGAGTAATCAGCCCCAGCATTTT.

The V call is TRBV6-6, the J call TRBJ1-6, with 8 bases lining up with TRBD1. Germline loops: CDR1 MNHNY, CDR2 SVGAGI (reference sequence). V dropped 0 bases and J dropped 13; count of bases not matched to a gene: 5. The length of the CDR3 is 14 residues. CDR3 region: CASSYSDRGGPLHF. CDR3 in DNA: TGTGCCAGCAGTTACTCTGACAGGGGAGGTCCCCTCCACTTT.

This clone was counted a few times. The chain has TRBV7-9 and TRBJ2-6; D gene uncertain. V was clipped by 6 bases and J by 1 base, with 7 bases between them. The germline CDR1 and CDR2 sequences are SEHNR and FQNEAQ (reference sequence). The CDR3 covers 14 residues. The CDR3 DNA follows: TGTGCCAGCAGACAACAGTCTGGGGCCAACGTCCTGACTTTC. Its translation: CASRQQSGANVLTF.

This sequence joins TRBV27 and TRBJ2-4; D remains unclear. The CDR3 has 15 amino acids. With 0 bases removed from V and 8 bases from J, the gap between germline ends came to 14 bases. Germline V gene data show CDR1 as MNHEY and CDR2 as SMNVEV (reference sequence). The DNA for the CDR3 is TGTGCCAGCAGTTTATCCCTCGGGTTACGGGACATTCAGTACTTC. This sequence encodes CASSLSLGLRDIQYF.

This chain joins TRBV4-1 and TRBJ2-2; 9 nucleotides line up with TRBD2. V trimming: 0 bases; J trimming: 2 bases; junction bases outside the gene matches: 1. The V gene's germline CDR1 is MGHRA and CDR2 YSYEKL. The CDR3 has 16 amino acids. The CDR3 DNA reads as TGCGCCAGCAGCCAAGAGACTAGCGGAAACACCGGGGAGCTGTTTTTT. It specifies CASSQETSGNTGELFF.

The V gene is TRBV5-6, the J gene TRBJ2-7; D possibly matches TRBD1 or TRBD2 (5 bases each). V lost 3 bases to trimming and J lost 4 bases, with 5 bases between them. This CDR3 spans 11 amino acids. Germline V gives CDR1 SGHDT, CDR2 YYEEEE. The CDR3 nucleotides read TGTGCCAGCAGCTGGGGGTACGAGCAGTACTTC. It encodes CASSWGYEQYF.

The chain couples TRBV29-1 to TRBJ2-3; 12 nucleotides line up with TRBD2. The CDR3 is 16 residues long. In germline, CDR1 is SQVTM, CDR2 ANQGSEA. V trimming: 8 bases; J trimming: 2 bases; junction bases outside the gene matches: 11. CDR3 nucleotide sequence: TGCAGCTTACTAGCGGGAGGTCCCCCTCCCACAGATACGCAGTATTTT. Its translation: CSLLAGGPPPTDTQYF.

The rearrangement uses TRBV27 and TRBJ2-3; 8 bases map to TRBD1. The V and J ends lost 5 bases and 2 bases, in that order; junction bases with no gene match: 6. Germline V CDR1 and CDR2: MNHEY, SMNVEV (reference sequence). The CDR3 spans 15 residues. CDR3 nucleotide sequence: TGTGCCAGCAGTAACCGGGACAGGTCCACAGATACGCAGTATTTT. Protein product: CASSNRDRSTDTQYF.

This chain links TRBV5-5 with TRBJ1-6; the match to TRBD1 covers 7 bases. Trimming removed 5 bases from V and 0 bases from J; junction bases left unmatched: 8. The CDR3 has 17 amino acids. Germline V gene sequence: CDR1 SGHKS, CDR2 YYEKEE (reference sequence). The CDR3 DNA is TGTGCCAGCAGACCCGGACAGGCTAGCTCCTATAATTCACCCCTCCACTTT. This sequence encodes CASRPGQASSYNSPLHF.

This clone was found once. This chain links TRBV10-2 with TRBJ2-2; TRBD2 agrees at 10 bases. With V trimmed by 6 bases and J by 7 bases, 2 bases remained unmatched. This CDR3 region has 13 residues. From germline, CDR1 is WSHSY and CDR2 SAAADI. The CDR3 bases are TGCGCCAGCAGCCTAGCGGGGGTCGGGGAGCTGTTTTTT. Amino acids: CASSLAGVGELFF.

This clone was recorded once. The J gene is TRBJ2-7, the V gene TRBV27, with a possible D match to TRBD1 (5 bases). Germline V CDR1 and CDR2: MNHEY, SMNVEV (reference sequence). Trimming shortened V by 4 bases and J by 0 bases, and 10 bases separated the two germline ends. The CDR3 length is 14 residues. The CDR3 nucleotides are TGTGCCAGCAGTTCCCAGGGTAGCTCCTACGAGCAGTACTTC. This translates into CASSSQGSSYEQYF.

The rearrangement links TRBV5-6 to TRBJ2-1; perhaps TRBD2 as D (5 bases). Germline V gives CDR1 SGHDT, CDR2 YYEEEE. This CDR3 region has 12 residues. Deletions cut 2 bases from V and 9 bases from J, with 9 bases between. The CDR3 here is CASSFWETEQFF. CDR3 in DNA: TGTGCCAGCAGCTTCTGGGAGACTGAGCAGTTCTTC.

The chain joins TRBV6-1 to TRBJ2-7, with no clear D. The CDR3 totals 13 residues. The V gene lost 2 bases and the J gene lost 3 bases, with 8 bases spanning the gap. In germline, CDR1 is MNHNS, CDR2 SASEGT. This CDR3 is CASSETGSYEQYF. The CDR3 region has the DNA TGTGCCAGCAGTGAAACGGGTAGCTACGAGCAGTACTTC.

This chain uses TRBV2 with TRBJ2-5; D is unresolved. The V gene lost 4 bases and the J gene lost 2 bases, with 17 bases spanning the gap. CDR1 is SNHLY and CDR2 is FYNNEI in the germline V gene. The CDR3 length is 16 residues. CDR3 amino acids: CASSGPPNSYQETQYF. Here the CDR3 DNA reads TGTGCCAGCAGTGGTCCCCCAAACAGTTATCAAGAGACCCAGTACTTC.

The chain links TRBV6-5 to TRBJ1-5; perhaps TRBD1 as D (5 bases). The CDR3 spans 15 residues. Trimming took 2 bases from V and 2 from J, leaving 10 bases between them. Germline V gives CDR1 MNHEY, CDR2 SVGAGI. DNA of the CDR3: TGTGCCAGCAGTTACGGGGGGATGGGCAATCAGCCCCAGCATTTT. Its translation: CASSYGGMGNQPQHF.

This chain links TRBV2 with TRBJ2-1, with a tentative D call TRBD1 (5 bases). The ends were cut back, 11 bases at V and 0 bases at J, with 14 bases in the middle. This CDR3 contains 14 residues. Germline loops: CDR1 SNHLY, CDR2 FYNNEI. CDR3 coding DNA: TGTGCCGGGGCTTCGCTCCCCTCCTACAATGAGCAGTTCTTC. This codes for CAGASLPSYNEQFF. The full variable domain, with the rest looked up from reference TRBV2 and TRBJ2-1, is EPEVTQTPSHQVTQMGQEVILRCVPISNHLYFYWYRQILGQKVEFLVSFYNNEISEKSEIFDDQFSVERPDGSNFTLKIRSTKLEDSAMYFCAGASLPSYNEQFFGPGTRLTVL.

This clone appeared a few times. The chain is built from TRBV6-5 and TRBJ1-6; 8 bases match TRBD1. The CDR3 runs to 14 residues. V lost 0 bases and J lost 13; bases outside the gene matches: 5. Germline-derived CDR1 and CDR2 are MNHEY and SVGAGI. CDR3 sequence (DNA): TGTGCCAGCAGTTACTCTGACAGGGGAGGTCCCCTCCACTTT. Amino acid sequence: CASSYSDRGGPLHF.

The DNA of the CDR3 is TGTGCCAGTACTCCCCGACCGGGACTAGCGGGAGGGCCACAGGATGAGCAGTTCTTC. Translating gives CASTPRPGLAGGPQDEQFF. The chain is built from TRBV19 and TRBJ2-1, with 16 bases aligning to TRBD2. Germline V lookup: CDR1 LNHDA, CDR2 SQIVND (reference sequence). The CDR3 covers 19 residues. V gave up 7 bases and J gave up 8 bases; unmatched junction bases: 17.

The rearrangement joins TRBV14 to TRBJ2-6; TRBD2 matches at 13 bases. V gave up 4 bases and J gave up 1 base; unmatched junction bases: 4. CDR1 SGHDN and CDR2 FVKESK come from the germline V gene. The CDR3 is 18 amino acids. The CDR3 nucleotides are TGTGCCAGCAGCCCGGGACTAGCGGGACTTTCTGGGGCCAACGTCCTGACTTTC. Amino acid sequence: CASSPGLAGLSGANVLTF.

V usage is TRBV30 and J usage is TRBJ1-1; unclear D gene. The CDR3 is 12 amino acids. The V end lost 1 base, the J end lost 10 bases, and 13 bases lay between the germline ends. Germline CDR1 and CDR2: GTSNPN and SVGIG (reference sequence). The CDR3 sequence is CAWSALGLGAFF. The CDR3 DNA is TGTGCCTGGAGTGCCCTGGGTTTGGGAGCTTTCTTT. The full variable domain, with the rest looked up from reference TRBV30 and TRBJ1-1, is SQTIHQWPATLVQPVGSPLSLECTVEGTSNPNLYWYRQAAGRGLQLLFYSVGIGQISSEVPQNLSASRPQDRQFILSSKKLLLSDSGFYLCAWSALGLGAFFGQGTRLTVV.

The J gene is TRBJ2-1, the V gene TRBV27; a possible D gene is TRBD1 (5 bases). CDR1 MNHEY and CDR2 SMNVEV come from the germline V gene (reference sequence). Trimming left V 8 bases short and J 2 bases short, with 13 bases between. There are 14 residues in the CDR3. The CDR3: CASRYTGPYNEQFF. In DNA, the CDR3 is TGTGCCAGCCGTTACACAGGCCCCTACAATGAGCAGTTCTTC.

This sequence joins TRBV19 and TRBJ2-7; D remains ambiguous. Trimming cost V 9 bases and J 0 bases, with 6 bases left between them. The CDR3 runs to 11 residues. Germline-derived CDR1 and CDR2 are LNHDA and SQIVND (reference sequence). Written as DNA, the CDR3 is TGTGCCAGCACAGACTCCTACGAGCAGTACTTC. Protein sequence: CASTDSYEQYF.